The clone carrying this T cell receptor (beta chain) was recorded a few times. The antigen remains unidentified. This sample is part of a study of cytotoxic CD8 clonotypes in ibrutinib-treated CLL. Study-wide context: Included were about a dozen relapsed/refractory and some 15 treatment-naive patients, of whom roughly 17 were IGHV unmutated.

Repertoires were generated with immunoSEQ multiplex PCR, while TCRdb's copy carries only in-frame clones and drops some. The data contain fewer than 25,000 clones, about three quarters of them singletons. Findings and limits, study-wide: Lymph node repertoires were not studied, and sampling times were unmatched. Clonality increased at ibrutinib response and stayed stable in sustained remission. At progression, however, it fell back toward baseline.

The source of this sequence is a human donor with chronic lymphocytic leukemia. The sample in question was PBMCs, obtained before ibrutinib treatment.

The CDR3: CASSAYGGPNQPQHF. The CDR3 DNA reads as TGTGCCAGCAGTGCTTATGGGGGACCCAATCAGCCCCAGCATTTT. This rearrangement joins TRBV2 to TRBJ1-5, with a weak D call TRBD1 (5 bases). Trimming removed 4 bases from V and 3 bases from J, with 13 bases in between. The CDR3 is 15 residues long. Per the germline V gene, CDR1 is SNHLY and CDR2 is FYNNEI. Looking up the rest from reference TRBV2 and TRBJ1-5 gives the full variable domain: EPEVTQTPSHQVTQMGQEVILRCVPISNHLYFYWYRQILGQKVEFLVSFYNNEISEKSEIFDDQFSVERPDGSNFTLKIRSTKLEDSAMYFCASSAYGGPNQPQHFGDGTRLSIL.